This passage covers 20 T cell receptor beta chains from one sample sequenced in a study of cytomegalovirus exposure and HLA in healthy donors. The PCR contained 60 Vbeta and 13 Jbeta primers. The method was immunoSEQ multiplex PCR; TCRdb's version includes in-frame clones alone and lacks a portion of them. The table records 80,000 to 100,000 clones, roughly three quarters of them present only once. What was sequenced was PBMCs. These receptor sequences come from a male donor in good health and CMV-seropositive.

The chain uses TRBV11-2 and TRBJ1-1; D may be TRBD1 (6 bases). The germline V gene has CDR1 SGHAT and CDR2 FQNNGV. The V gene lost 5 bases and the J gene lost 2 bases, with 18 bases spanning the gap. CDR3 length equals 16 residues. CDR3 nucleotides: TGTGCCAGCAGCCCCCAGACCAGACAGGCAAACACTGAAGCTTTCTTT. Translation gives CASSPQTRQANTEAFF.

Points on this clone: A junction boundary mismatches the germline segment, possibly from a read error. CDR3 residues: CASSWGRNSGELFF. CDR3 DNA sequence: TGTGCCAGCAGTTGGGGGCGGAACTCCGGGGAGCTGTTTTTT. The genes are TRBV4-2 and TRBJ2-2, with a weak D call TRBD1 (6 bases). CDR1 LGHNA and CDR2 YNFKEQ come from the germline V gene. The CDR3 spans 14 residues.

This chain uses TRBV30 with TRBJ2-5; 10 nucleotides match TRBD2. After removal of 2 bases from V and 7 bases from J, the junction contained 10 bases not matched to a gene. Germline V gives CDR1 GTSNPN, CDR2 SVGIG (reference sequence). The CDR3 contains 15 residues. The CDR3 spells CAWSLAGGAVGTQYF. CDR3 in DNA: TGTGCCTGGAGTTTAGCGGGGGGAGCTGTAGGGACCCAGTACTTC.

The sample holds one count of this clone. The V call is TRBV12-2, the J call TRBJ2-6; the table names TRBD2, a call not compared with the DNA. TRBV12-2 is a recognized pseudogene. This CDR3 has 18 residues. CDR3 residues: CASRLAPDFDSGANVLTF. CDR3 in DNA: TGTGCAAGTCGCTTAGCACCAGACTTCGACTCTGGGGCCAACGTCCTGACTTTC.

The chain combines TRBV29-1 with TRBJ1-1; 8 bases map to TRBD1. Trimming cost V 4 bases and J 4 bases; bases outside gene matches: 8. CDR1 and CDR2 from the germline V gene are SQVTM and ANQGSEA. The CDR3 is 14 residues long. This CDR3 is CSVGGQVLRTEAFF. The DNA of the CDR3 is TGCAGCGTTGGGGGACAGGTCCTGCGCACTGAAGCTTTCTTT.

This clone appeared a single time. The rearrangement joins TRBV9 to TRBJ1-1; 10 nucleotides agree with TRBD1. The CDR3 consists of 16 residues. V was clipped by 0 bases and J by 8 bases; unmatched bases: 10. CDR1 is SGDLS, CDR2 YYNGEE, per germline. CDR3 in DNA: TGTGCCAGCAGCGTAGGGGGACAGGGGAGTGTCAGCGAAGCTTTCTTT. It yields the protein CASSVGGQGSVSEAFF.

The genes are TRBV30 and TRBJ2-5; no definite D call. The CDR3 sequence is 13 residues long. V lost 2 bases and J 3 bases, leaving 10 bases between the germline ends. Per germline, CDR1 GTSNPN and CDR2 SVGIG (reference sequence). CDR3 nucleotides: TGTGCCTGGAGTTTGGGCAGAAAAGAGACCCAGTACTTC. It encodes CAWSLGRKETQYF.

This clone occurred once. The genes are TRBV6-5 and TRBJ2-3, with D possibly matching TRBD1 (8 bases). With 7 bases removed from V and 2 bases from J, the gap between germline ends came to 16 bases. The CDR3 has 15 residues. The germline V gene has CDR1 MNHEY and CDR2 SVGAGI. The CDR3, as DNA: TGTGCCAGCACCAAACAGGGGGGGCTCACAGATACGCAGTATTTT. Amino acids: CASTKQGGLTDTQYF.

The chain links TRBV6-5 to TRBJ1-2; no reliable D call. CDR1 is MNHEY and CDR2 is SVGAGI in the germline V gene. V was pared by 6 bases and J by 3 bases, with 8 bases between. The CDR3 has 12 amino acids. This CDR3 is CASSQGDYGYTF. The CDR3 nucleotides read TGTGCCAGCAGCCAAGGAGACTATGGCTACACCTTC.

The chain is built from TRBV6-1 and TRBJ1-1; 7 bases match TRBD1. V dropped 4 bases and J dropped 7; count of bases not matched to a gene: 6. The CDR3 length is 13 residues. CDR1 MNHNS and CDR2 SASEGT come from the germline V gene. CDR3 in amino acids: CASSGLGTDEAFF. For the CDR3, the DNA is TGTGCCAGCAGTGGATTGGGGACAGATGAAGCTTTCTTT.

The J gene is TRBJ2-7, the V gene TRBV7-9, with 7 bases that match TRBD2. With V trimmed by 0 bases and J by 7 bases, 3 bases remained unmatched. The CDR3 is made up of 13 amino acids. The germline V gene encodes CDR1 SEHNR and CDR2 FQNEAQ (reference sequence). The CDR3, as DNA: TGTGCCAGCAGCTTAGCGGGGGGGGAAGAGCAGTACTTC. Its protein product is CASSLAGGEEQYF.

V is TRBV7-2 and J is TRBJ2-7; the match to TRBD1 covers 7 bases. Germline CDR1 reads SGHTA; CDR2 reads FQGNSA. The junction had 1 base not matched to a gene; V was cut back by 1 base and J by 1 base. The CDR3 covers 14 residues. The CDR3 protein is CASSLVTGSYEQYF. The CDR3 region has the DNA TGTGCCAGCAGCTTAGTGACAGGGTCCTACGAGCAGTACTTC.

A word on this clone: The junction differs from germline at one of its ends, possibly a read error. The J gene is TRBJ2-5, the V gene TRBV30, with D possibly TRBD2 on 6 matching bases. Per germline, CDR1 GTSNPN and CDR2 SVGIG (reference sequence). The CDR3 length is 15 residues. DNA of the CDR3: TGTGCCTGGAGTCGGGCCGGGTCCGGGGGAGAGGCCCAGTACTTC. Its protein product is CAWSRAGSGGEAQYF. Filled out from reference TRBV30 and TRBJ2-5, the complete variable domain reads SQTIHQWPATLVQPVGSPLSLECTVEGTSNPNLYWYRQAAGRGLQLLFYSVGIGQISSEVPQNLSASRPQDRQFILSSKKLLLSDSGFYLCAWSRAGSGGEAQYFGPGTRLLVL.

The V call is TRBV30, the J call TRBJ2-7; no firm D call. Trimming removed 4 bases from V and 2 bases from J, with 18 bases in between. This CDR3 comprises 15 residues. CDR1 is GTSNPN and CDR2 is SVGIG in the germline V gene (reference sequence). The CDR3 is CAWNWASKAPYEQYF. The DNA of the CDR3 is TGTGCCTGGAATTGGGCTTCAAAAGCCCCCTACGAGCAGTACTTC. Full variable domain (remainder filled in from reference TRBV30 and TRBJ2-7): SQTIHQWPATLVQPVGSPLSLECTVEGTSNPNLYWYRQAAGRGLQLLFYSVGIGQISSEVPQNLSASRPQDRQFILSSKKLLLSDSGFYLCAWNWASKAPYEQYFGPGTRLTVT.

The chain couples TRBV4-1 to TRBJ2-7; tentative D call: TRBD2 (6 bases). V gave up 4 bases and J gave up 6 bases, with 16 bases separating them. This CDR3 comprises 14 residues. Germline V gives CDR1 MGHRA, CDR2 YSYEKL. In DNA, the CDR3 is TGCGCCAGCAGCCTCGGGACTGCTGATGGCGAGCAGTACTTC. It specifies CASSLGTADGEQYF.

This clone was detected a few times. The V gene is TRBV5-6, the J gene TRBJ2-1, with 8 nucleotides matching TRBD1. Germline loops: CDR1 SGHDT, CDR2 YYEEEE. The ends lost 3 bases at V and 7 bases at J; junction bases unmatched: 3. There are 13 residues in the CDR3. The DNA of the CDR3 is TGTGCCAGCAGCTGGAACAGGGGGAATGAGCAGTTCTTC. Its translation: CASSWNRGNEQFF.

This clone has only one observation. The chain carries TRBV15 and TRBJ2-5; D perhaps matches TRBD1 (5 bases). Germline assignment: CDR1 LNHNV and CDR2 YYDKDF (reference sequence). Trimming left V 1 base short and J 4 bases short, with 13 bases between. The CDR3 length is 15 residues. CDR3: CATSRVARVGETQYF. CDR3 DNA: TGTGCCACCAGCAGAGTTGCCAGGGTAGGAGAGACCCAGTACTTC.

CDR3: CASSYGAGMNQPQHF. The CDR3 DNA reads TGTGCCAGCAGTTACGGAGCAGGGATGAATCAGCCCCAGCATTTT. The V gene is TRBV6-5, the J gene TRBJ1-5; D might be TRBD1 (5 bases). CDR1 and CDR2 (germline): MNHEY, SVGAGI. CDR3 length: 15 amino acids. V shed 2 bases and J shed 4 bases, with 12 bases lying between them.

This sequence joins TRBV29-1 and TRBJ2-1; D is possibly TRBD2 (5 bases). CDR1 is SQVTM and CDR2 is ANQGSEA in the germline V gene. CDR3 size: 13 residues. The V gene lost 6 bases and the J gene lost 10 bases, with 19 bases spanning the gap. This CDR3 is CSVRGPRAWEQFF. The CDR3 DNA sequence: TGCAGCGTCCGGGGTCCACGGGCCTGGGAGCAGTTCTTC.

For the CDR3, the DNA is TGTGCCTGGAGTGTATGGAGAACGGTAGCGGGGGGGGTCAAGGCCGGGGAGCTGTTTTTT. It encodes CAWSVWRTVAGGVKAGELFF. The rearrangement links TRBV30 to TRBJ2-2; TRBD2 aligns across 11 bases. Germline V gene sequence: CDR1 GTSNPN, CDR2 SVGIG (reference sequence). The J segment lost 6 bases and the V segment lost 0 bases, leaving 18 bases of the junction unmatched. The length of the CDR3 is 20 residues.